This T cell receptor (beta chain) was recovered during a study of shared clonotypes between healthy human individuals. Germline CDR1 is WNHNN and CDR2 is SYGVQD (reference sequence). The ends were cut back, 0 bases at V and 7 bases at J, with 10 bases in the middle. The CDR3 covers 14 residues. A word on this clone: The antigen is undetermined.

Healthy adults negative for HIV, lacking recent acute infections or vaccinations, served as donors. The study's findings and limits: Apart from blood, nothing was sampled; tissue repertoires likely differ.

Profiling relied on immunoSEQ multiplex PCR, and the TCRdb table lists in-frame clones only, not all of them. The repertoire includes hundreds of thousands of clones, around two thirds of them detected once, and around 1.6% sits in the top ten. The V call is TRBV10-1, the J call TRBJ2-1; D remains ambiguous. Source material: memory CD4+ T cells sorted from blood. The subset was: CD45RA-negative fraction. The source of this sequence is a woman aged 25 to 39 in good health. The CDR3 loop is CASSESGNRNEQFF. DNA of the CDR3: TGCGCCAGCAGTGAGTCAGGGAATAGGAATGAGCAGTTCTTC.